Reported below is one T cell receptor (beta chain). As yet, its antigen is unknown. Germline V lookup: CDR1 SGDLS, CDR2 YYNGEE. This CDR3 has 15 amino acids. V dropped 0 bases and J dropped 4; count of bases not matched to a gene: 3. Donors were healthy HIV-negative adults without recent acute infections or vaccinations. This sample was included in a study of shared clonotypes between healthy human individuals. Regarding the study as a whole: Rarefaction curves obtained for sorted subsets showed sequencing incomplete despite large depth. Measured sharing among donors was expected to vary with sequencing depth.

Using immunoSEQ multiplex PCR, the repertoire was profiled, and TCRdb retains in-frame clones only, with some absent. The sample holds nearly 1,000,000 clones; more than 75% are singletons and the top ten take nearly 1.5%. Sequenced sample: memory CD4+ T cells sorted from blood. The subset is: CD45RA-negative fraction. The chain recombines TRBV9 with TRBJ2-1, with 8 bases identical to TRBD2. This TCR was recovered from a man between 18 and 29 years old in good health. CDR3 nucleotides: TGTGCCAGCAGCGTAGAGGGACTAGGGTACAATGAGCAGTTCTTC. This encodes CASSVEGLGYNEQFF.